The rows below give T cell receptor beta chains drawn from one sample of a study of blood T cell repertoires in COVID-19. Generated by immunoSEQ multiplex PCR, the TCRdb table keeps only in-frame clones and is missing some. The repertoire includes 55,000 to 80,000 clones, roughly three quarters of them detected once, and around 9.2% sits in the top ten. Sequencing was done on a sample of peripheral blood. The origin of the receptors is a human donor in a cohort sampled during active COVID-19. Both conserved end residues are part of each CDR3. D genes are given only for firm matches. Expanded clones are given a class, and other clones once, few, many or no size at all.

>NA|NA|TRBV28|TRBJ2-1
TGTGCCAGCTTTTCGGGACACCTATACAATGAGCAGTTCTTC
CASFSGHLYNEQFF
>TRBD2|NA|TRBV28|TRBJ2-3
TGTGCCAGCAGTTTAGCTCGGGAGGCAGATACGCAGTATTTT
CASSLAREADTQYF
>NA|NA|TRBV6-6|TRBJ2-1
TGTGCCAGCAGCACCCAGCGAACACCTTATAACAATGAGCAGTTCTTC
CASSTQRTPYNNEQFF
>TRBD2|NA|TRBV6-2/TRBV6-3|TRBJ2-1
TGTGCCAGCAGTTACTCGTTACCCCGGTCGGGCGGGAGCTCCTACAATGAGCAGTTCTTC
CASSYSLPRSGGSSYNEQFF
>NA|NA|TRBV28|TRBJ1-2
TGTGCCAGCAGCCTAAACTATGGCTACACCTTC
CASSLNYGYTF
>TRBD1|once|TRBV6-1|TRBJ2-7
TGTGCCAGCAGTGAAGTGACAGGGAACGTGAACGAGCAGTACTTC
CASSEVTGNVNEQYF
>TRBD2|NA|TRBV27|TRBJ2-7
TGTGCCAGCAGCTACACTAGCGGGAGGATCTACGAGCAGTACTTC
CASSYTSGRIYEQYF
>TRBD2|NA|TRBV6-5|TRBJ2-7
TGTGCCAGCTTTGGGAGGGCCCTATACGAGCAGTACTTC
CASFGRALYEQYF
>TRBD2|NA|TRBV6-1|TRBJ2-7
TGTGCCAGCAGTGAAGGGGAGGGGACGACCTACGAGCAGTACTTC
CASSEGEGTTYEQYF
>NA|NA|TRBV18|TRBJ1-4
TGTGCCAGCTCGCCCTCGGGGGCTAATGAAAAACTGTTTTTT
CASSPSGANEKLFF
>NA|NA|TRBV28|TRBJ2-7
TGTGCCAGCAGTTTAAGCCTGGGCAGGACCTACGAGCAGTACTTC
CASSLSLGRTYEQYF
>TRBD2|NA|TRBV7-3|TRBJ2-1
TGTGCCAGCAGCTTAGGTAGCGGGGGTTACAATGAGCAGTTCTTC
CASSLGSGGYNEQFF
>NA|NA|TRBV12-3/TRBV12-4|TRBJ2-7
TGTGCCAGCAGTTTCCGACACCTTGGAGAGCAGTACTTC
CASSFRHLGEQYF
>NA|NA|TRBV6-2/TRBV6-3|TRBJ2-7
TGTGCCAGCAGTTCCCTCGACTGGCCCAGTAACGAGCAGTACTTC
CASSSLDWPSNEQYF
>TRBD2|NA|TRBV30|TRBJ2-3
TGTGCCTGGACTAGCGGGCTGACAGATACGCAGTATTTT
CAWTSGLTDTQYF
>NA|NA|TRBV5-1|TRBJ1-1
TGCGCCAGCAGCTTGCAGGGTGGCGTCACTGAAGCTTTCTTT
CASSLQGGVTEAFF